The 15 T cell receptor beta chains presented below share a single source sample, sequenced in a study of blood T cell repertoires in COVID-19. Repertoires were generated with immunoSEQ multiplex PCR, while TCRdb's copy carries only in-frame clones and drops some. The repertoire holds some 42,000 clones, around 89% seen once, with approximately 2.8% in the top ten. Sequenced input: peripheral blood. The receptors stem from a man aged 45-65 years with active COVID-19.

The chain is built from TRBV14 and TRBJ2-7; D remains ambiguous. Trimming pared 1 base from V and 9 bases from J, leaving 13 bases between. The germline V gene encodes CDR1 SGHDN and CDR2 FVKESK. The CDR3 has 13 amino acids. CDR3 DNA sequence: TGTGCCAGCAGCCAAGGGTCTCTCGCCGGGCAGTACTTC. This translates into CASSQGSLAGQYF.

The chain employs TRBV2 and TRBJ1-6; D may be TRBD1 (5 bases). V lost 3 bases to trimming and J lost 2 bases, with 8 bases between them. This CDR3 has 15 residues. Germline CDR1 and CDR2: SNHLY and FYNNEI. The CDR3 bases are TGTGCCAGCAGTGACAGGGAAACCTATAATTCACCCCTCCACTTT. This translates into CASSDRETYNSPLHF.

This chain connects TRBV9 to TRBJ2-5; tentatively, D is TRBD2 (5 bases). Germline V lookup: CDR1 SGDLS, CDR2 YYNGEE. The CDR3 spans 14 residues. Trimming took 2 bases from V and 5 from J, leaving 13 bases between them. This CDR3 reads CASSVAPRGETQYF. The CDR3 coding sequence is TGTGCCAGCAGCGTGGCCCCGCGAGGGGAGACCCAGTACTTC.

The chain carries TRBV5-4 and TRBJ2-7, with TRBD1 matching 8 bases. Germline trimming cut 4 bases from V and 3 bases from J; bases unmatched to any gene: 3. The CDR3 spans 13 residues. Looked up from germline, CDR1 is SGHNT and CDR2 is YYREEE (reference sequence). Written as DNA, the CDR3 is TGTGCCAGCAGCGGGGGACAGGTCTACGAGCAGTACTTC. Its protein product is CASSGGQVYEQYF. Filled out from reference TRBV5-4 and TRBJ2-7, the complete variable domain reads ETGVTQSPTHLIKTRGQQVTLRCSSQSGHNTVSWYQQALGQGPQFIFQYYREEENGRGNFPPRFSGLQFPNYSSELNVNALELDDSALYLCASSGGQVYEQYFGPGTRLTVT.

This clone is termed medium-sized. J is TRBJ1-6 and V is TRBV5-1; 7 nucleotides line up with TRBD1. V was pared by 8 bases and J by 7 bases, with 12 bases of the junction left unmatched. Germline assignment: CDR1 SGHRS and CDR2 YFSETQ. The CDR3 length is 15 residues. CDR3 coding DNA: TGCGCCAGTACTACGGGGGGGACAGAGAATTCACCCCTCCACTTT. Protein product: CASTTGGTENSPLHF.

The chain carries TRBV27 and TRBJ2-7; tentatively, D is TRBD1 (5 bases). V lost 3 bases, J lost 7 bases, and 13 bases lay in between. CDR1 is MNHEY and CDR2 is SMNVEV in the germline V gene (reference sequence). The CDR3 length is 13 residues. The CDR3 coding sequence is TGTGCCAGCAGTTTTGGGCAGGGCCGGGAGCAGTACTTC. Translated: CASSFGQGREQYF.

This chain uses TRBV19 with TRBJ2-2; 8 nucleotides line up with TRBD1. The V gene end was trimmed by 3 bases and the J gene end by 7 bases; junction bases not matched to a gene: 13. CDR3 length: 17 amino acids. Looked up from germline, CDR1 is LNHDA and CDR2 is SQIVND (reference sequence). The CDR3 reads CASSIPGLGTGVGELFF. The CDR3 DNA reads as TGTGCCAGTAGTATCCCCGGACTGGGGACAGGCGTCGGGGAGCTGTTTTTT.

J is TRBJ1-3 and V is TRBV28; 9 positions match TRBD1. V shed 6 bases and J 2 bases; nucleotides not matched to a gene: 2. CDR1 and CDR2 (germline): MDHEN, SYDVKM. This CDR3 has 14 amino acids. Here the CDR3 DNA reads TGTGCCAGCAGCCGACAGGGGGCTGGAAACACCATATATTTT. This sequence encodes CASSRQGAGNTIYF.

The chain joins TRBV7-6 to TRBJ2-3; 9 bases line up with TRBD2. The V gene end was trimmed by 3 bases and the J gene end by 1 base; junction bases not matched to a gene: 20. Germline loops: CDR1 SGHVS, CDR2 FNYEAQ. The CDR3 is 21 amino acids. For the CDR3, the DNA is TGTGCCAGCAGCTTCTCTCTATCCTCGGGGGCTAGCGGGGTTCGCACAGATACGCAGTATTTT. The encoded protein is CASSFSLSSGASGVRTDTQYF.

The genes are TRBV19 and TRBJ1-5; 9 bases map to TRBD1. Germline V lookup: CDR1 LNHDA, CDR2 SQIVND (reference sequence). The CDR3 spans 16 residues. V shed 11 bases, J shed 2 bases, and the junction held 13 bases outside the gene matches. The CDR3 is CAVKAGQGLGNQPQHF. The CDR3 DNA reads as TGTGCCGTCAAAGCGGGACAGGGATTGGGCAATCAGCCCCAGCATTTT.

This rearrangement joins TRBV6-5 to TRBJ2-1; no firm D call. Germline CDR1 MNHEY, CDR2 SVGAGI. This CDR3 has 11 residues. The V gene lost 3 bases and the J gene lost 8 bases, with 5 bases spanning the gap. The CDR3 sequence: CASSYSDEQFF. The CDR3 region has the DNA TGTGCCAGCAGTTATAGTGATGAGCAGTTCTTC.

The chain links TRBV14 to TRBJ1-1; perhaps TRBD1 as D (6 bases). This CDR3 spans 14 amino acids. Germline V gene sequence: CDR1 SGHDN, CDR2 FVKESK. V lost 2 bases, J lost 2 bases, and 9 bases lay in between. CDR3 sequence reads: CASSQQGPNTEAFF. For the CDR3, the DNA is TGTGCCAGCAGCCAACAGGGGCCCAACACTGAAGCTTTCTTT. The full variable domain, rest sourced from reference TRBV14 and TRBJ1-1, is EAGVTQFPSHSVIEKGQTVTLRCDPISGHDNLYWYRRVMGKEIKFLLHFVKESKQDESGMPNNRFLAERTGGTYSTLKVQPAELEDSGVYFCASSQQGPNTEAFFGQGTRLTVV.

The V gene is TRBV29-1, the J gene TRBJ2-3; 9 nucleotides agree with TRBD2. The CDR3 has 14 residues. Germline V gene data show CDR1 as SQVTM and CDR2 as ANQGSEA. With V trimmed by 3 bases and J by 10 bases, 11 bases remained unmatched. CDR3 protein: CSVDGLAGSQSQYF. The DNA of the CDR3 is TGCAGCGTTGATGGCCTAGCGGGGAGCCAGTCGCAGTATTTT.

The chain uses TRBV3-1 (or the pseudogene TRBV3-2) and TRBJ1-1, with 9 bases aligning to TRBD1. V lost 1 base to trimming and J lost 4 bases; unmatched junction nucleotides: 7. The CDR3 length is 16 residues. Germline assignment: CDR1 LGHDT and CDR2 YNNKEL (reference sequence). The CDR3: CASSQATGTGSTEAFF. CDR3 coding DNA: TGTGCCAGCAGCCAAGCAACCGGGACAGGGAGCACTGAAGCTTTCTTT.

This sequence joins TRBV5-6 and TRBJ2-5, with D maybe TRBD1 (5 bases). CDR3 size: 14 residues. The V end lost 2 bases, the J end lost 2 bases, and 10 bases lay between the germline ends. Germline lookup yields CDR1 SGHDT and CDR2 YYEEEE. The CDR3, as DNA: TGTGCCAGCAGCTTTGGGTCAGGGCAAGAGACCCAGTACTTC. Translating gives CASSFGSGQETQYF.